A single TCR beta chain is shown here with its context. The CDR3 consists of 16 residues. Germline V gene lookup returns CDR1 SGDLS and CDR2 YYNGEE. The V and J ends lost 0 bases and 4 bases respectively, with 14 bases between them. This entry comes from a study of blood T cell repertoires in COVID-19. Study summary: Italy, Spain and the United States were the sources of the convalescent and acute COVID-19 samples.

Original data processing: Estimation of nucleated cell counts relied on the amplification of reference gene primers. The table came from immunoSEQ multiplex PCR; TCRdb's copy has only in-frame clones and leaves some out. The V and J calls and the clone size are those of that table, but D and trimming were determined from the DNA. The sample has some 160,000 clones; roughly 88% are singletons. Participants, 18 to 89 years old, spanned around 25 US areas. The clonotype comes from a woman between 50 and 59 years old who had recovered from COVID-19. Sequenced input: PBMCs or T cells enriched from blood (not recorded which). The chain is built from TRBV9 and TRBJ1-3; possible D gene TRBD1, 6 bases. The CDR3: CASSVEGVAVGNTIYF. CDR3 coding DNA: TGTGCCAGCAGCGTAGAGGGGGTGGCTGTGGGAAACACCATATATTTT.